The clone carrying this T cell receptor beta chain was counted only a few times. Antigen unknown. The donors gave bone marrow, and they were healthy. Sampled while nominally healthy, donors likely had unrecorded immune exposures. The data derive from a study of cytomegalovirus exposure and HLA in healthy donors. On the study more broadly: Across a few hundred genotyped donors, approximately 80% landed in the Caucasian-associated ancestry cluster. Whole-study findings and limits: The study assumed roughly uniform donor sequencing depth for presence/absence analyses.

CDR1 and CDR2 (germline): MNHEY, SVGAGI. V was pared by 4 bases and J by 4 bases, with 6 bases of the junction left unmatched. CDR3 length: 16 amino acids. PCR amplification relied on 60 Vbeta primers (plus 13 Jbeta primers). The assay was immunoSEQ multiplex PCR, and TCRdb's table has in-frame clones only and misses some. The repertoire holds 110,000 to 150,000 clones, with approximately 70% as singletons. The receptor was derived from a woman aged 25 to 39 in good health and CMV-seronegative. Sequenced material: PBMCs. The V call is TRBV6-5, the J call TRBJ2-1; TRBD2 aligns across 11 bases. CDR3 protein: CASSFAGTSGYNEQFF. The CDR3 nucleotides read TGTGCCAGCAGTTTCGCCGGGACTAGCGGTTACAATGAGCAGTTCTTC.